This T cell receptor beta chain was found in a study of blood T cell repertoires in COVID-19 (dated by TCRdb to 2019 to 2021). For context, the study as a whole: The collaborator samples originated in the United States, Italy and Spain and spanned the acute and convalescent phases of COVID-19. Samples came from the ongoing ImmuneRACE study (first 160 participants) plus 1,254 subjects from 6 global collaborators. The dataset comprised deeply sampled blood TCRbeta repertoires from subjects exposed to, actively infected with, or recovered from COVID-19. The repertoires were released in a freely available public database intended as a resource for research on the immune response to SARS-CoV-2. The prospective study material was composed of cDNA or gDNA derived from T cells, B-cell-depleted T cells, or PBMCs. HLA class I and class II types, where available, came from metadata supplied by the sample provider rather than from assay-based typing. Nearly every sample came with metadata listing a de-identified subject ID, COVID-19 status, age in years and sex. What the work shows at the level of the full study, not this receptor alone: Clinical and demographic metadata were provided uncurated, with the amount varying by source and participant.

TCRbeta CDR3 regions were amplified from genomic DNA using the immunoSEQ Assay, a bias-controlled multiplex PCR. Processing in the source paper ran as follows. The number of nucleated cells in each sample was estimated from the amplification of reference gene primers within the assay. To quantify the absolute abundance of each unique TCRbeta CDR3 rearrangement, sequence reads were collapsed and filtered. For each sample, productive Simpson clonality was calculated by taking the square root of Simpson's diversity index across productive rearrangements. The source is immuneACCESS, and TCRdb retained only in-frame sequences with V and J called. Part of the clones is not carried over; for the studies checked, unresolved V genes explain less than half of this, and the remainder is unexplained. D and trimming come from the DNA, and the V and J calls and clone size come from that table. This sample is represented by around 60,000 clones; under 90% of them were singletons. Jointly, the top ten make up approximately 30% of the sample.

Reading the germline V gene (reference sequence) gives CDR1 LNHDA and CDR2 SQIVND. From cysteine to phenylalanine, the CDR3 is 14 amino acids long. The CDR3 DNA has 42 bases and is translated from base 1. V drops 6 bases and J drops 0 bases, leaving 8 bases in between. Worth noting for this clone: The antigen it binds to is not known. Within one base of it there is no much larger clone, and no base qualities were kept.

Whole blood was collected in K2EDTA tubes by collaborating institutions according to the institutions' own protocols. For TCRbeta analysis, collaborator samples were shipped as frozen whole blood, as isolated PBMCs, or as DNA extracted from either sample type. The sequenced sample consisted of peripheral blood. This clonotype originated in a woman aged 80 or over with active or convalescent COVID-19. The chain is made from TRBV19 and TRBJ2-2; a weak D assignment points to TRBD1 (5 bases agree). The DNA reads TGTGCCAGTAGCAGGGTAACGAACACCGGGGAGCTGTTTTTT. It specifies CASSRVTNTGELFF.